Detailed here is one T cell receptor (beta chain). No antigen is known for it. A mixed TRB-A/B primer pool amplified rearranged TRB by multiplex touch-down PCR. MiXCR, applied by TCRdb to the multiplex PCR reads, yields one record per CDR3 protein. Found here are about 1,400 distinct CDR3 sequences, roughly 50% of them singletons; the top ten hold about 36%. TCR beta rearrangements were amplified from peripheral blood genomic DNA. This entry is derived from a study of T cell repertoires in aging, cancer and after chemotherapy. Study as a whole: Donors were grouped into six age bands spanning 30 or younger through 70 or older.

Study-level results: Untreated cancer patients had significantly lower blood TCR diversity than age-matched healthy donors. In healthy donors, age-related TCR diversity loss mainly reflected lost richness.

The sequenced sample was blood. The receptor's source is a human donor with a blood cancer.

CDR3 protein: CASSYSKMGYGANVLTF. Written as DNA, the CDR3 is TGTGCCAGCAGTTACTCGAAGATGGGGTACGGGGCCAACGTCCTGACTTTC. The rearrangement uses TRBV6-6 and TRBJ2-6, with D unresolved. The CDR3 has 17 residues. Trimming removed 0 bases at V and 4 bases at J, with 13 bases between. Germline V CDR1 and CDR2: MNHNY, SVGAGI (reference sequence).